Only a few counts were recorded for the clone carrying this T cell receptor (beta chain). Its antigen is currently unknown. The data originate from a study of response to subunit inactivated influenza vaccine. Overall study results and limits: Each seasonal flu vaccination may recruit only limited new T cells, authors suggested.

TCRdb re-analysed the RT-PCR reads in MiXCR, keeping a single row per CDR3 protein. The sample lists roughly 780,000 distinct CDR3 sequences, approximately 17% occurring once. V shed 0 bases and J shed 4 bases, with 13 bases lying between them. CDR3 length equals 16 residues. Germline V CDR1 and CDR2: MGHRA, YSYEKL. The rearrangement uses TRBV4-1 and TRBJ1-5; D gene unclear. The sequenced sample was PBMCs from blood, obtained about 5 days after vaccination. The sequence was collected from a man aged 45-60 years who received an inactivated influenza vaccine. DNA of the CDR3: TGCGCCAGCAGCCAAGAAAGGTCCCAGAGAAATCAGCCCCAGCATTTT. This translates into CASSQERSQRNQPQHF.